A single sample gave rise to the 28 T cell receptor beta chains below, sequenced in a study of cytomegalovirus exposure and HLA in healthy donors. Vbeta (60) and Jbeta (13) primers were used in the PCR. TCRdb's table, derived via immunoSEQ multiplex PCR, lists solely in-frame clones and lacks some. The sample holds about 190,000 clones, around 87% seen once. The specimen was PBMCs. These receptor sequences come from a woman aged 18-30 years in good health and CMV-seronegative.

The rearrangement joins TRBV9 to TRBJ2-7, with a possible D match to TRBD2 (5 bases). Trimming stripped 0 bases from V and 2 bases from J, with 9 bases between. CDR1 is SGDLS, CDR2 YYNGEE, per germline. This CDR3 spans 14 amino acids. The CDR3 loop reads CASSVDGRTYEQYF. The CDR3 DNA sequence: TGTGCCAGCAGCGTAGATGGGAGAACCTACGAGCAGTACTTC.

The J gene is TRBJ1-3, the V gene TRBV19; D unclear. Trimming cost V 5 bases and J 0 bases, with 11 bases left between them. This CDR3 is 15 amino acids long. Germline assignment: CDR1 LNHDA and CDR2 SQIVND (reference sequence). Here the CDR3 DNA reads TGTGCCAGTAGTTACGGGGAGCTCTCTGGAAACACCATATATTTT. It codes for CASSYGELSGNTIYF.

The chain uses TRBV19 and TRBJ2-7, with D possibly matching TRBD2 (5 bases). This CDR3 has 15 residues. Trimming pared 3 bases from V and 3 bases from J, leaving 15 bases between. Germline loops: CDR1 LNHDA, CDR2 SQIVND (reference sequence). The CDR3 reads CASSIVNPGGYEQYF. The CDR3 DNA reads TGTGCCAGTAGTATTGTTAATCCAGGAGGCTACGAGCAGTACTTC.

This sequence joins TRBV18 and TRBJ2-7, with TRBD1 identical over 7 bases. Germline V gene data show CDR1 as KGHSH and CDR2 as LQKENI. V shed 1 base and J 5 bases; nucleotides not matched to a gene: 2. This CDR3 is built from 13 residues. In DNA form, the CDR3 reads TGTGCCAGCTCACCACAGGGGGCCAACGAGCAGTACTTC. It encodes CASSPQGANEQYF.

The chain links TRBV5-1 to TRBJ2-2; 9 bases fit TRBD2. The J segment lost 3 bases and the V segment lost 4 bases, leaving 10 bases of the junction unmatched. Per germline, CDR1 SGHRS and CDR2 YFSETQ. The CDR3 sequence is 17 residues long. The CDR3 bases are TGCGCCAGCAGCGCCCCCAGCGGGGGGCGATACACCGGGGAGCTGTTTTTT. Translated: CASSAPSGGRYTGELFF.

For the CDR3, the DNA is TGTGCCAGCAGCTTAGGCAGGGTGGGGACCCAGTACTTC. It translates to CASSLGRVGTQYF. The chain carries TRBV11-1 and TRBJ2-5, with a weak D call TRBD1 (5 bases). Germline V gene lookup returns CDR1 SGHAT and CDR2 FQDESV (reference sequence). The CDR3 totals 13 residues. V lost 1 base and J 7 bases, leaving 10 bases between the germline ends.

This chain links TRBV7-2 with TRBJ2-2; weak D call: TRBD1 (5 bases). The CDR3 runs to 14 residues. Germline CDR1 is SGHTA and CDR2 is FQGNSA. Trimming cost V 5 bases and J 5 bases, with 12 bases left between them. CDR3 DNA sequence: TGTGCCAGCAGCCTTCAGGGCGTGACCGGGGAGCTGTTTTTT. It is translated as CASSLQGVTGELFF. Variable domain in full (rest from reference TRBV7-2 and TRBJ2-2): GAGVSQSPSNKVTEKGKDVELRCDPISGHTALYWYRQSLGQGLEFLIYFQGNSAPDKSGLPSDRFSAERTGGSVSTLTIQRTQQEDSAVYLCASSLQGVTGELFFGEGSRLTVL.

The chain couples TRBV5-4 to TRBJ2-5, with TRBD1 identical over 8 bases. The CDR3 has 16 residues. In germline, CDR1 is SGHNT, CDR2 YYREEE (reference sequence). The V gene end was trimmed by 1 base and the J gene end by 4 bases; junction bases not matched to a gene: 9. The DNA for the CDR3 is TGTGCCAGCAGCTTGAGCGTAGCAGGGGGCGGAGAGACCCAGTACTTC. It encodes CASSLSVAGGGETQYF.

The rearrangement links TRBV28 to TRBJ2-1; D not resolved. Germline loops: CDR1 MDHEN, CDR2 SYDVKM. This CDR3 has 11 residues. V lost 5 bases, J lost 5 bases, and 4 bases lay in between. Here the CDR3 reads CASSRDNEQFF. DNA of the CDR3: TGTGCCAGCAGTCGGGACAATGAGCAGTTCTTC.

V is TRBV9 and J is TRBJ2-1, with no clear D. The CDR3 is made up of 13 amino acids. CDR1 and CDR2 (germline): SGDLS, YYNGEE. Trimming took 1 base from V and 5 from J, leaving 7 bases between them. The CDR3 here is CASSVTVNNEQFF. The CDR3 bases are TGTGCCAGCAGCGTAACAGTTAACAATGAGCAGTTCTTC. The full variable domain, in which reference TRBV9 and TRBJ2-1 provide the parts outside the CDR3, is DSGVTQTPKHLITATGQRVTLRCSPRSGDLSVYWYQQSLDQGLQFLIQYYNGEERAKGNILERFSAQQFPDLHSELNLSSLELGDSALYFCASSVTVNNEQFFGPGTRLTVL.

This sequence joins TRBV29-1 and TRBJ2-5; the match to TRBD2 covers 12 bases. Germline V gene sequence: CDR1 SQVTM, CDR2 ANQGSEA. The CDR3 totals 13 residues. J gave up 3 bases and V 5 bases, and 1 base lay outside the gene matches. The CDR3, as DNA: TGCAGCGTTCGACTAGCGGGGGAAGAGACCCAGTACTTC. This gives the protein CSVRLAGEETQYF.

This clone was seen a few times. In the same sample, other DNA sequences code for this CDR3. V gene TRBV7-9 combines with J gene TRBJ2-5; TRBD2 agrees at 11 bases. There are 16 residues in the CDR3. CDR1 and CDR2 (germline): SEHNR, FQNEAQ (reference sequence). With 3 bases clipped from V and 1 base from J, the junction kept 4 bases outside the gene matches. The CDR3 nucleotides read TGTGCCAGCAGCTTTGGGCTAGCGGGGGGCCAAGAGACCCAGTACTTC. Protein product: CASSFGLAGGQETQYF.

This chain joins TRBV10-3 and TRBJ1-1; perhaps TRBD1 as D (6 bases). Germline lookup yields CDR1 ENHRY and CDR2 SYGVKD. CDR3 length: 14 amino acids. V was shortened by 4 bases and J by 0 bases, with 9 bases between the two germline ends. The CDR3 sequence is CAISGRGMNTEAFF. CDR3 bases: TGTGCCATCAGTGGCAGGGGTATGAACACTGAAGCTTTCTTT.

This clone was recorded once. The J gene is TRBJ2-7, the V gene TRBV7-9; TRBD1 aligns across 7 bases. Unmatched junction bases numbered 8, after V lost 1 base and J lost 2 bases. CDR3 length: 16 residues. From germline, CDR1 is SEHNR and CDR2 FQNEAQ (reference sequence). CDR3 region: CASSLGQGVLTYEQYF. The CDR3 DNA reads as TGTGCCAGCAGCTTAGGACAGGGAGTTTTAACCTACGAGCAGTACTTC.

The chain is built from TRBV5-1 and TRBJ2-1, with a tentative D call TRBD1 (5 bases). CDR3 length: 14 residues. V shed 1 base and J shed 7 bases, with 12 bases lying between them. Germline V gene sequence: CDR1 SGHRS, CDR2 YFSETQ. CDR3 in amino acids: CASSLTGLGNEQFF. DNA of the CDR3: TGCGCCAGCAGCTTGACAGGTCTTGGAAATGAGCAGTTCTTC.

The chain employs TRBV7-8 and TRBJ1-1; 7 positions match TRBD1. J was trimmed by 4 bases and V by 3 bases; bases with no gene match: 2. The CDR3 covers 13 residues. Germline values: CDR1 SGHVS, CDR2 FQNEAQ. This chain's CDR3 is CASSLDRSTEAFF. The CDR3 region has the DNA TGTGCCAGCAGCTTGGACAGGAGCACTGAAGCTTTCTTT.

V is TRBV6-5 and J is TRBJ2-5; TRBD2 matches at 10 bases. The CDR3 sequence is 15 residues long. V trimming: 5 bases; J trimming: 3 bases; junction bases outside the gene matches: 6. Germline assignment: CDR1 MNHEY and CDR2 SVGAGI. CDR3: CASSPLSGREETQYF. CDR3 nucleotides: TGTGCCAGCAGTCCTCTCAGCGGGAGGGAAGAGACCCAGTACTTC.

As DNA, the CDR3 is TGTGCCAGCTCACCTCCGGGGACTAGCGGGACCAAGGAGCAGTTCTTC. Its translation: CASSPPGTSGTKEQFF. This sequence joins TRBV18 and TRBJ2-1; 13 nucleotides agree with TRBD2. This CDR3 has 16 amino acids. Germline CDR1 KGHSH, CDR2 LQKENI. The V gene end was trimmed by 3 bases and the J gene end by 10 bases; junction bases not matched to a gene: 9.

The CDR3 here is CASSLGGREGNEQFF. In DNA form, the CDR3 reads TGTGCCAGCAGCTTAGGCGGCAGGGAGGGGAATGAGCAGTTCTTC. This sequence joins TRBV11-3 and TRBJ2-1; 7 bases are a match to TRBD2. Trimming at V came to 1 base and at J to 7 bases, leaving 7 bases not matched to a gene. CDR1 and CDR2 (germline): SGHNT, YENEEA. The CDR3 length is 15 residues.

A single count supports this clone. CDR3 DNA sequence: TGTGCCAGCAGCTTGGGGCGGGGGCAGTTCTTC. Its translation is CASSLGRGQFF. The chain combines TRBV5-6 with TRBJ2-1; a possible D gene is TRBD2 (6 bases). The CDR3 spans 11 residues. The V gene lost 0 bases and the J gene lost 12 bases, with 7 bases spanning the gap. In germline, CDR1 is SGHDT, CDR2 YYEEEE.

The chain carries TRBV5-4 and TRBJ2-1, with TRBD2 matching over 7 bases. Losses at the gene ends were 3 bases for V and 0 bases for J; bases not matched to a gene: 6. The CDR3 sequence is 16 residues long. Per germline, CDR1 SGHNT and CDR2 YYREEE (reference sequence). In DNA, the CDR3 is TGTGCCAGCAGCTCCTCTAGCGGTAGCTCCTACAATGAGCAGTTCTTC. Translated: CASSSSSGSSYNEQFF.

The chain uses TRBV18 and TRBJ2-1; 9 bases line up with TRBD2. V lost 3 bases to trimming and J lost 4 bases; unmatched junction nucleotides: 10. Germline CDR1 KGHSH, CDR2 LQKENI. CDR3 length equals 17 residues. In DNA, the CDR3 is TGTGCCAGCTCACCCGGCGCAGGGCTAGCGGGGTACAATGAGCAGTTCTTC. It encodes CASSPGAGLAGYNEQFF.

This chain connects TRBV6-5 to TRBJ2-1; weak D call: TRBD2 (5 bases). Trimming took off 6 bases at V and 6 bases at J, with 18 bases between the two ends. CDR3 length: 15 residues. CDR1 and CDR2 from the germline V gene are MNHEY and SVGAGI. The CDR3 region is CASRSSGILLNEQFF. For the CDR3, the DNA is TGTGCCAGCAGGAGCAGCGGAATCCTTCTCAATGAGCAGTTCTTC.

J is TRBJ2-5 and V is TRBV27; weak D call: TRBD1 (6 bases). Trimming removed 6 bases at V and 5 bases at J, with 19 bases between. The germline V gene has CDR1 MNHEY and CDR2 SMNVEV (reference sequence). CDR3 length: 15 residues. The CDR3 DNA reads as TGTGCCAGCAGAGCTCAACAGGGCTTCCCGGAGACCCAGTACTTC. Translation gives CASRAQQGFPETQYF.

The chain uses TRBV5-6 and TRBJ1-1; TRBD1 aligns across 7 bases. Germline V CDR1 and CDR2: SGHDT, YYEEEE. The CDR3 consists of 15 residues. V dropped 0 bases and J dropped 5; count of bases not matched to a gene: 7. The CDR3 DNA is TGTGCCAGCAGCTTGGGGGGACAGATTTGGACTGAAGCTTTCTTT. Its protein is CASSLGGQIWTEAFF.

The chain is built from TRBV19 and TRBJ1-2, with TRBD1 matching over 8 bases. The CDR3 runs to 15 residues. Germline V gene sequence: CDR1 LNHDA, CDR2 SQIVND (reference sequence). Trimming cost V 7 bases and J 4 bases; bases outside gene matches: 11. CDR3 protein: CASTSTGQEFYGYTF. CDR3 nucleotide sequence: TGTGCCAGTACCTCAACGGGACAGGAGTTCTATGGCTACACCTTC.

The rearrangement joins TRBV6-1 to TRBJ2-3; D is unresolved. The V end was cut by 1 base, the J end by 0 bases, with 5 bases between. This CDR3 spans 14 amino acids. Germline CDR1 reads MNHNS; CDR2 reads SASEGT. The CDR3 nucleotides read TGTGCCAGCAGTGAAGGAGCTAGCACAGATACGCAGTATTTT. This sequence encodes CASSEGASTDTQYF.

This chain uses TRBV6-5 with TRBJ1-2, with D perhaps matching TRBD1 (5 bases). Germline CDR1 is MNHEY and CDR2 is SVGAGI. The V gene lost 2 bases and the J gene lost 3 bases, with 13 bases spanning the gap. CDR3 length equals 15 residues. This chain's CDR3 is CASSYTRTPYYGYTF. CDR3 sequence (DNA): TGTGCCAGCAGTTACACCCGGACACCCTACTATGGCTACACCTTC.